The 2 T cell receptor beta chains below come from one sample, sequenced in a study of radiation and T cells in renal cell carcinoma. The time point was: baseline pretreatment blood. Treatment meaning: 15 Gy SBRT to primary tumor, nephrectomy 4 weeks later. The repertoire was sequenced with immunoSEQ multiplex PCR; TCRdb's copy has only in-frame clones and lacks some. Counted here are about 150,000 clones, approximately 90% occurring once; the ten biggest clones make up roughly 4.1%. The starting material was blood, obtained from a patient whose treatment included radiotherapy and nephrectomy. The receptor set was obtained from a woman in her 70s with renal cell carcinoma.

V gene TRBV7-2 combines with J gene TRBJ2-6; no reliable D call. Trimming took off 2 bases at V and 1 base at J, with 15 bases between the two ends. Germline V CDR1 and CDR2: SGHTA, FQGNSA. This CDR3 is built from 18 residues. This CDR3 reads CASSLILGMGSGANVLTF. The CDR3 bases are TGTGCCAGCAGCTTAATCCTGGGGATGGGGTCTGGGGCCAACGTCCTGACTTTC.

This sequence joins TRBV5-1 and TRBJ2-2; D is unresolved. The CDR3 consists of 14 residues. Germline CDR1 SGHRS, CDR2 YFSETQ. Trimming pared 1 base from V and 3 bases from J, leaving 7 bases between. CDR3 loop: CASSLIRDTGELFF. The DNA for the CDR3 is TGCGCCAGCAGCTTGATTCGAGACACCGGGGAGCTGTTTTTT.